The text below deals with one TCR beta chain. Its antigen is unknown. This CDR3 region has 16 residues. In germline, CDR1 is SNHLY, CDR2 FYNNEI. With 7 bases removed from V and 1 base from J, the gap between germline ends came to 19 bases. The record originates from a study of cytomegalovirus exposure and HLA in healthy donors. Study results and caveats: Altogether, some 170 TCR beta chains were recorded as cytomegalovirus-associated. As a later analysis showed, several of the most significant clusters appeared to be linked to common viral pathogens. Accounts indicate the classifier identified cytomegalovirus status with strong specificity and sensitivity.

The PCR contained 60 Vbeta and 13 Jbeta primers. Produced via immunoSEQ multiplex PCR; TCRdb's table is partial and in-frame only. The table has approximately 100,000 clones, approximately 80% seen once. The sequence was collected from a middle-aged man in good health and CMV-seropositive. The chain links TRBV2 to TRBJ1-1; D perhaps matches TRBD1 (5 bases). What was sequenced was PBMCs. The CDR3 sequence is CASTAEGRLRNTEAFF. The CDR3, as DNA: TGTGCCAGCACGGCGGAGGGACGGCTTAGGAACACTGAAGCTTTCTTT.